One and the same sample provided the 23 T cell receptor beta chains below, sequenced in a study of cytomegalovirus exposure and HLA in healthy donors. PCR used 60 Vbeta primers and 13 Jbeta primers. Profiling relied on immunoSEQ multiplex PCR, and the TCRdb table lists in-frame clones only, not all of them. In the table there are roughly 200,000 clones, roughly 85% of which are singletons. Source material: PBMCs. The receptors derive from a woman in her forties or fifties in good health and CMV-seronegative.

The rearrangement joins TRBV21-1 to TRBJ2-4; TRBD2, the D gene given by the table, was not confirmed from the DNA. TRBV21-1 represents a pseudogene. The CDR3 has 15 residues. The DNA for the CDR3 is TGTGCCAGCAGTCGGACTAGCGGAGCCAAAAACATTCAGTACTTC. Amino acids: CASSRTSGAKNIQYF.

The chain combines TRBV4-1 with TRBJ2-5, with 14 bases lining up with TRBD2. CDR1 is MGHRA and CDR2 is YSYEKL in the germline V gene. CDR3 length equals 17 residues. V gave up 3 bases and J gave up 2 bases; unmatched junction bases: 5. The CDR3 protein is CASSQGGLAGGQETQYF. In DNA, the CDR3 is TGCGCCAGCAGCCAGGGAGGACTAGCGGGAGGACAAGAGACCCAGTACTTC.

This clone was seen only a few times. V is TRBV2 and J is TRBJ1-5; 8 positions match TRBD1. V lost 8 bases to trimming and J lost 3 bases; unmatched junction nucleotides: 6. Per the germline V gene, CDR1 is SNHLY and CDR2 is FYNNEI. This CDR3 is built from 14 residues. CDR3 protein: CASRRQGLNQPQHF. In DNA, the CDR3 is TGTGCCAGCCGGAGACAGGGGCTCAATCAGCCCCAGCATTTT.

This clone occurred once. This sequence joins TRBV25-1 and TRBJ1-1; possibly TRBD1 for D (5 bases). The CDR3 spans 10 residues. Germline values: CDR1 MGHDK, CDR2 SYGVNS. Trimming left V 4 bases short and J 12 bases short, with 9 bases between. CDR3 sequence (DNA): TGTGCCAGCAGTGGACAGTCCACTTTCTTT. Amino acid sequence: CASSGQSTFF.

This clone was observed once. This sequence joins TRBV30 and TRBJ2-1; no clear D. The CDR3 is 14 residues long. CDR1 GTSNPN and CDR2 SVGIG come from the germline V gene (reference sequence). The V end was cut by 4 bases, the J end by 0 bases, with 10 bases between. The CDR3 sequence is CAWTSLSSYNEQFF. CDR3 nucleotides: TGTGCCTGGACGTCCTTGAGCTCCTACAATGAGCAGTTCTTC.

The chain carries TRBV4-2 and TRBJ1-4; D not certain. Germline V gene data show CDR1 as LGHNA and CDR2 as YNFKEQ. V was clipped by 0 bases and J by 0 bases, with 5 bases between them. The CDR3 length is 15 residues. The CDR3 coding sequence is TGTGCCAGCAGCCAAGACGGTGCAACTAATGAAAAACTGTTTTTT. It is translated as CASSQDGATNEKLFF.

The genes are TRBV11-2 and TRBJ2-7, with a tentative D call TRBD2 (5 bases). The CDR3 extends over 14 amino acids. V shed 3 bases and J shed 6 bases, with 15 bases lying between them. Germline V gives CDR1 SGHAT, CDR2 FQNNGV. Here the CDR3 DNA reads TGTGCCAGCAGCTTTGGGCCTAGCACTCCCGAGCAGTACTTC. This codes for CASSFGPSTPEQYF. Full variable domain (missing parts from reference TRBV11-2 and TRBJ2-7): EAGVAQSPRYKIIEKRQSVAFWCNPISGHATLYWYQQILGQGPKLLIQFQNNGVVDDSQLPKDRFSAERLKGVDSTLKIQPAKLEDSAVYLCASSFGPSTPEQYFGPGTRLTVT.

As regards this clone: The sample holds other DNA sequences that translate to the same CDR3. CDR3 sequence (DNA): TGTGCCAGCTCACCTGGGCTTAAAGAGACCCAGTACTTC. Translating gives CASSPGLKETQYF. The J gene is TRBJ2-5, the V gene TRBV18; D not certain. Trimming took 3 bases from V and 3 from J, leaving 8 bases between them. The CDR3 has 13 residues. In germline, CDR1 is KGHSH, CDR2 LQKENI.

As concerns this clone: At one of its ends the junction is not consistent with the germline gene, which may arise from a read error. V gene TRBV7-9 combines with J gene TRBJ1-1, with TRBD1 matching 8 bases. The length of the CDR3 is 13 residues. Germline CDR1 is SEHNR and CDR2 is FQNEAQ (reference sequence). The CDR3 loop reads CSSSLGQGIEAFF. CDR3 in DNA: TGTTCCAGCAGCCTCGGACAGGGAATTGAAGCTTTCTTT.

This clone is a singleton in its sample. This chain joins TRBV9 and TRBJ2-3; 13 bases fit TRBD2. The junction had 7 bases not matched to a gene; V was cut back by 1 base and J by 8 bases. The CDR3 sequence is 16 residues long. Germline V gives CDR1 SGDLS, CDR2 YYNGEE. In DNA form, the CDR3 reads TGTGCCAGCAGCGTAACTAGCGGGAGGGCCGTGGTTACGCAGTATTTT. The encoded protein is CASSVTSGRAVVTQYF.

The chain recombines TRBV4-1 with TRBJ2-7; TRBD2 matches at 10 bases. The CDR3 length is 16 residues. V gave up 1 base and J gave up 2 bases; unmatched junction bases: 5. Germline V gene lookup returns CDR1 MGHRA and CDR2 YSYEKL. CDR3 amino acids: CASSQGVSGRTYEQYF. The CDR3, as DNA: TGCGCCAGCAGCCAAGGAGTTAGCGGGAGGACCTACGAGCAGTACTTC.

The chain carries TRBV27 and TRBJ1-1, with TRBD1 matching over 9 bases. The CDR3 runs to 16 residues. The V and J ends lost 3 bases and 5 bases, in that order; junction bases with no gene match: 10. Germline V gene sequence: CDR1 MNHEY, CDR2 SMNVEV (reference sequence). The CDR3 region has the DNA TGTGCCAGCAGTTTTTTCTTTGGGACAGGGTTGACTGAAGCTTTCTTT. The encoded protein is CASSFFFGTGLTEAFF.

The V and J genes are TRBV28 and TRBJ1-5; TRBD1 might be the D (5 bases). The CDR3 loop spans 14 amino acids. The germline gives CDR1 MDHEN, CDR2 SYDVKM. Trimming pared 5 bases from V and 4 bases from J, leaving 12 bases between. The CDR3 is CASSPLGGNQPQHF. Here the CDR3 DNA reads TGTGCCAGCAGTCCCCTTGGGGGGAATCAGCCCCAGCATTTT.

The chain is built from TRBV27 and TRBJ1-6, with D perhaps TRBD1 (5 bases). This CDR3 is built from 15 residues. Germline CDR1 MNHEY, CDR2 SMNVEV (reference sequence). Trimming stripped 6 bases from V and 6 bases from J, with 15 bases between. The DNA of the CDR3 is TGTGCCAGCAGGCCCCGGCGGGACTCTAATTCACCCCTCCACTTT. This gives the protein CASRPRRDSNSPLHF.

The V gene is TRBV20-1, the J gene TRBJ2-1, with D tentatively TRBD2 (7 bases). The CDR3 is 11 residues long. The germline gives CDR1 DFQATT, CDR2 SNEGSKA (reference sequence). CDR3 in DNA: TGCAGCGGGGGGCCCTACAATGAGCAGTTCTTC. Translated, it gives CSGGPYNEQFF.

The chain joins TRBV6-1 to TRBJ2-6; 7 nucleotides agree with TRBD2. Germline loops: CDR1 MNHNS, CDR2 SASEGT. J was trimmed by 0 bases and V by 6 bases; bases with no gene match: 2. The CDR3 sequence is 15 residues long. CDR3 bases: TGTGCCAGCAGGTCGGGGGGCTCTGGGGCCAACGTCCTGACTTTC. It codes for CASRSGGSGANVLTF.

This clone appeared a single time. Germline and junction disagree at one end, which may indicate a read error. The V gene is TRBV19, the J gene TRBJ2-6, with 8 bases matching TRBD1. Germline-derived CDR1 and CDR2 are LNHDA and SQIVND (reference sequence). This CDR3 comprises 17 residues. The CDR3 DNA follows: TGTGCCAGTATCAACAACGACAGGGGAGCTGGGGCCAACATCCTGACTTTC. Protein sequence: CASINNDRGAGANILTF.

This chain joins TRBV5-1 and TRBJ2-1; 11 positions agree with TRBD2. There are 16 residues in the CDR3. The junction had 8 bases not matched to a gene; V was cut back by 3 bases and J by 6 bases. The germline V gene has CDR1 SGHRS and CDR2 YFSETQ. The CDR3 region has the DNA TGCGCCAGCAGCTCCTTGAGTAGCGGGAGGGCCAATGAGCAGTTCTTC. This gives the protein CASSSLSSGRANEQFF.

The chain is built from TRBV19 and TRBJ2-2; no firm D call. Germline assignment: CDR1 LNHDA and CDR2 SQIVND (reference sequence). The ends were cut back, 3 bases at V and 6 bases at J, with 5 bases in the middle. This CDR3 is 12 amino acids long. The CDR3 DNA follows: TGTGCCAGTAGTATCCTCGCCGGGGAGCTGTTTTTT. This gives the protein CASSILAGELFF. The entire variable domain, with the rest obtained from reference TRBV19 and TRBJ2-2, is as follows: DGGITQSPKYLFRKEGQNVTLSCEQNLNHDAMYWYRQDPGQGLRLIYYSQIVNDFQKGDIAEGYSVSREKKESFPLTVTSAQKNPTAFYLCASSILAGELFFGEGSRLTVL.

This clone was observed a single time. The CDR3 reads CATSRTREAHEQFF. The CDR3 bases are TGTGCCACCAGCAGGACCCGGGAGGCTCATGAGCAGTTCTTC. This sequence joins TRBV15 and TRBJ2-1, with 7 bases fitting TRBD2. V was clipped by 3 bases and J by 8 bases; unmatched bases: 7. This CDR3 spans 14 amino acids. Germline V gene data show CDR1 as LNHNV and CDR2 as YYDKDF (reference sequence).

This clone occurred once. The gene calls are TRBV6-6 and TRBJ1-2; 10 bases align to TRBD1. The CDR3 runs 14 residues. The V gene end was trimmed by 6 bases and the J gene end by 6 bases; junction bases not matched to a gene: 7. CDR1 and CDR2 from the germline V gene are MNHNY and SVGAGI (reference sequence). For the CDR3, the DNA is TGTGCCAGCAGAACAGGGACAGGGGAGAATGGCTACACCTTC. It specifies CASRTGTGENGYTF.

The rearrangement joins TRBV7-9 to TRBJ1-2, with D possibly matching TRBD1 (5 bases). Germline V gene sequence: CDR1 SEHNR, CDR2 FQNEAQ (reference sequence). The CDR3 runs 15 residues. V was cut by 5 bases and J by 4 bases, with 17 bases left in between. The CDR3 coding sequence is TGTGCCAGCAGCCCTCGGACAATAGATTCCTATGGCTACACCTTC. Its translation is CASSPRTIDSYGYTF. The full variable domain, in which reference TRBV7-9 and TRBJ1-2 provide the parts outside the CDR3, is DTGVSQNPRHKITKRGQNVTFRCDPISEHNRLYWYRQTLGQGPEFLTYFQNEAQLEKSRLLSDRFSAERPKGSFSTLEIQRTEQGDSAMYLCASSPRTIDSYGYTFGSGTRLTVV.

The chain employs TRBV6-5 and TRBJ2-1; possible D gene TRBD1, 5 bases. In germline, CDR1 is MNHEY, CDR2 SVGAGI. The CDR3 has 15 amino acids. The ends were cut back, 5 bases at V and 0 bases at J, with 11 bases in the middle. The CDR3: CASSPTGSSYNEQFF. The CDR3 coding sequence is TGTGCCAGCAGTCCTACAGGTAGCTCCTACAATGAGCAGTTCTTC.